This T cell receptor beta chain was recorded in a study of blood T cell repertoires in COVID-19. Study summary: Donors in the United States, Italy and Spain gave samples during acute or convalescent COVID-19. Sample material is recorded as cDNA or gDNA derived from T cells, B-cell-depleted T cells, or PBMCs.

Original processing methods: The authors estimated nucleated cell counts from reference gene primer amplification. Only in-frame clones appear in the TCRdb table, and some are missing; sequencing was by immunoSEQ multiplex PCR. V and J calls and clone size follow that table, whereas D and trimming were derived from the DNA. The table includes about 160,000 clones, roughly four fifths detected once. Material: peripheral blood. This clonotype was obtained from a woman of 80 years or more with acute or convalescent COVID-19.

The CDR3 loop is CATERERNEQFF. CDR3 nucleotide sequence: TGTGCCACCGAGCGGGAGAGGAATGAGCAGTTCTTC. The V gene is TRBV3-1 (or the pseudogene TRBV3-2), the J gene TRBJ2-1; TRBD2 aligns across 8 bases. The CDR3 is 12 amino acids. Per the germline V gene, CDR1 is LGHDT and CDR2 is YNNKEL (reference sequence). Trimming removed 10 bases from V and 7 bases from J; junction bases left unmatched: 6.